The 13 T cell receptor beta chains below come from one sample, sequenced in a study of blood T cell repertoires in COVID-19. Profiling relied on immunoSEQ multiplex PCR, and the TCRdb table lists in-frame clones only, not all of them. The sample yields fewer than 70,000 clones, roughly 84% seen once. Sequenced: peripheral blood. The receptor set was obtained from a woman aged 60-70 years with acute or convalescent COVID-19.

The chain joins TRBV1 to TRBJ1-1; the table's TRBD1 call for D was not verified on the DNA. TRBV1 is annotated as a pseudogene. The CDR3 extends over 15 amino acids. The CDR3 sequence is CTSSQDRAMNTEAFF. CDR3 in DNA: TGCACCAGCAGCCAAGACAGGGCCATGAACACTGAAGCTTTCTTT.

The V gene is TRBV12-3 or TRBV12-4, the J gene TRBJ2-1; maybe TRBD2 (6 bases). V was pared by 3 bases and J by 8 bases, with 11 bases between. This CDR3 comprises 13 residues. CDR3 loop: CASSLVGGDEQFF. The CDR3 DNA reads TGTGCCAGCAGTTTGGTGGGCGGGGATGAGCAGTTCTTC.

This chain joins TRBV9 and TRBJ2-1, with TRBD2 matching over 10 bases. The germline V gene has CDR1 SGDLS and CDR2 YYNGEE. There are 14 residues in the CDR3. After removal of 4 bases from V and 8 bases from J, the junction contained 6 bases not matched to a gene. Written as DNA, the CDR3 is TGTGCCAGCAGCATAGCGGGGGGCCGGGATGAGCAGTTCTTC. It encodes CASSIAGGRDEQFF.

The chain has TRBV11-2 and TRBJ2-3, with 7 bases matching TRBD1. This CDR3 region has 15 residues. Germline CDR1 and CDR2: SGHAT and FQNNGV. J gave up 0 bases and V 5 bases, and 5 bases lay outside the gene matches. The CDR3 DNA reads TGTGCCAGCAGCCTCGACAGGGACAGCACAGATACGCAGTATTTT. This translates into CASSLDRDSTDTQYF. Based on the CDR3 plus reference TRBV11-2 and TRBJ2-3, the full variable domain is EAGVAQSPRYKIIEKRQSVAFWCNPISGHATLYWYQQILGQGPKLLIQFQNNGVVDDSQLPKDRFSAERLKGVDSTLKIQPAKLEDSAVYLCASSLDRDSTDTQYFGPGTRLTVL.

This chain connects TRBV7-2 to TRBJ1-2, with 7 bases identical to TRBD1. CDR3 length equals 15 residues. Per the germline V gene, CDR1 is SGHTA and CDR2 is FQGNSA. Trimming at V came to 0 bases and at J to 4 bases, leaving 5 bases not matched to a gene. The CDR3 coding sequence is TGTGCCAGCAGCTTAGCGGGGGCAGGGGGCTATGGCTACACCTTC. Protein: CASSLAGAGGYGYTF.

V and J are TRBV7-9 and TRBJ1-2; D gene ambiguous. CDR1 and CDR2 (germline): SEHNR, FQNEAQ (reference sequence). Deletions cut 1 base from V and 8 bases from J, with 14 bases between. The CDR3 is made up of 14 amino acids. DNA for the CDR3: TGTGCCAGCAGCTTAGTGCGGGGAGAGGAAGGCTACACCTTC. Protein sequence: CASSLVRGEEGYTF.

This clone was counted only a few times. The rearrangement links TRBV7-2 to TRBJ2-7, with 8 nucleotides matching TRBD2. The CDR3 has 15 residues. After removal of 4 bases from V and 7 bases from J, the junction contained 12 bases not matched to a gene. CDR1 SGHTA and CDR2 FQGNSA come from the germline V gene. CDR3 sequence reads: CASSSPPGGAGEQYF. The CDR3 DNA follows: TGTGCCAGCAGCTCCCCACCCGGGGGGGCCGGGGAGCAGTACTTC.

The gene calls are TRBV7-3 and TRBJ1-1; 9 bases fit TRBD1. The CDR3 contains 12 residues. Unmatched junction bases numbered 1, after V lost 7 bases and J lost 4 bases. Germline CDR1 SGHTA, CDR2 FQGTGA. The DNA for the CDR3 is TGTGCCAGCACGACAGGGGGCACTGAAGCTTTCTTT. The encoded protein is CASTTGGTEAFF.

This rearrangement joins TRBV27 to TRBJ1-4, with a possible D match to TRBD1 (6 bases). Germline V gene lookup returns CDR1 MNHEY and CDR2 SMNVEV (reference sequence). This CDR3 is 16 amino acids long. V dropped 4 bases and J dropped 6 bases, with 18 bases sitting between them. The CDR3 loop is CASSSRPQGRHEKLFF. The CDR3 nucleotides read TGTGCCAGCAGTTCCCGCCCACAGGGTCGGCATGAAAAACTGTTTTTT.

This chain connects TRBV4-1 to TRBJ1-5; TRBD1 might be the D (5 bases). Trimming removed 1 base at V and 0 bases at J, with 10 bases between. CDR1 is MGHRA, CDR2 YSYEKL, per germline. There are 16 residues in the CDR3. DNA of the CDR3: TGCGCCAGCAGCCAAGGGGGGGGATATAGCAATCAGCCCCAGCATTTT. Translating it yields CASSQGGGYSNQPQHF.

A few counts support this clone. The chain joins TRBV6-5 to TRBJ2-7; TRBD2 is a possible D gene (6 bases). From germline, CDR1 is MNHEY and CDR2 SVGAGI. With 6 bases removed from V and 0 bases from J, the gap between germline ends came to 15 bases. The CDR3 runs to 15 residues. CDR3 protein: CASRGGGTSSYEQYF. CDR3 DNA: TGTGCCAGCAGGGGCGGAGGGACTTCCTCCTACGAGCAGTACTTC.

The chain combines TRBV5-1 with TRBJ2-2; 7 positions agree with TRBD2. This CDR3 region has 15 residues. The V segment lost 0 bases and the J segment 4 bases; nucleotides outside the gene matches: 3. Germline values: CDR1 SGHRS, CDR2 YFSETQ. CDR3 DNA: TGCGCCAGCAGCTTGGCCAGCGGGGTCACCGGGGAGCTGTTTTTT. This gives the protein CASSLASGVTGELFF.

This clone is large (0.1 to 1%) by share. This chain connects TRBV6-5 to TRBJ2-1; D may be TRBD1 (5 bases). In germline, CDR1 is MNHEY, CDR2 SVGAGI. The V and J ends lost 8 bases and 3 bases respectively, with 11 bases between them. The CDR3 totals 13 residues. CDR3 nucleotides: TGTGCCAGCTCGCAGGGCGGCTACAATGAGCAGTTCTTC. Its translation: CASSQGGYNEQFF.